Below, 25 T cell receptor beta chains from the same sample are listed, as sequenced in a study of blood T cell repertoires in COVID-19. TCRdb keeps only in-frame clones here, not all; method: immunoSEQ multiplex PCR. Found here are 300,000 to 450,000 clones, around 87% of them singletons; the top ten hold 3%. The specimen was peripheral blood. The receptor set was obtained from a human donor in a cohort sampled during active COVID-19.

V and J are TRBV7-2 and TRBJ1-5; 8 bases fit TRBD1. J was trimmed by 7 bases and V by 2 bases; bases with no gene match: 4. The CDR3 totals 14 residues. Per the germline V gene, CDR1 is SGHTA and CDR2 is FQGNSA. CDR3 DNA: TGTGCCAGCAGCTTACAGGGGGCGTTGCAGCCCCAGCATTTT. Translated, it gives CASSLQGALQPQHF.

The chain is built from TRBV4-1 and TRBJ2-5; 10 nucleotides align to TRBD2. Germline assignment: CDR1 MGHRA and CDR2 YSYEKL. The CDR3 loop spans 20 amino acids. The trim removed 1 base at V and 5 bases at J, leaving 19 bases unmatched. CDR3 nucleotides: TGCGCCAGCAGCCAAGTTGGATTAGCGGGGGGACCTACACTCGGGGAGACCCAGTACTTC. It encodes CASSQVGLAGGPTLGETQYF.

This chain connects TRBV2 to TRBJ2-5; 13 nucleotides line up with TRBD2. Germline values: CDR1 SNHLY, CDR2 FYNNEI. There are 15 residues in the CDR3. J lost 5 bases, V lost 5 bases, and 5 bases had no gene match. Here the CDR3 reads CASSLLAGGMETQYF. DNA for the CDR3: TGTGCCAGCAGTTTACTAGCGGGGGGGATGGAGACCCAGTACTTC.

This chain connects TRBV10-3 to TRBJ1-2; TRBD1 agrees at 9 bases. CDR1 is ENHRY, CDR2 SYGVKD, per germline. CDR3 length: 16 residues. The V gene end was trimmed by 3 bases and the J gene end by 2 bases; junction bases not matched to a gene: 7. CDR3 coding DNA: TGTGCCATCAGTGACCAAGGACAGGGGCGGAACTATGGCTACACCTTC. This gives the protein CAISDQGQGRNYGYTF.

The chain joins TRBV12-3 or TRBV12-4 to TRBJ1-1, with D possibly matching TRBD1 (5 bases). This CDR3 has 12 amino acids. Trimming removed 7 bases at V and 8 bases at J, with 14 bases between. The CDR3 sequence is CASTRVQGEAFF. The CDR3 DNA is TGTGCCAGCACCCGGGTGCAGGGCGAAGCTTTCTTT.

As for this clone: Relative to the germline gene, one junction end is altered; a read error may explain this. The chain carries TRBV7-9 and TRBJ2-3, with 7 bases that match TRBD2. Germline-derived CDR1 and CDR2 are SEHNR and FQNEAQ (reference sequence). The CDR3 loop spans 16 amino acids. The CDR3 DNA reads TGTGCCAGCACCTTAGACCCGCGGCGGGAGCGAGATACGCAGTATTTT. It encodes CASTLDPRRERDTQYF.

The J gene is TRBJ1-2, the V gene TRBV7-9; D gene uncertain. CDR1 and CDR2 (germline): SEHNR, FQNEAQ (reference sequence). This CDR3 has 14 amino acids. Between the trimmed V and J ends, which lost 5 bases and 2 bases, there was a span of 12 bases. CDR3 protein: CASSPIATNYGYTF. The CDR3 region has the DNA TGTGCCAGCAGCCCCATAGCTACAAACTATGGCTACACCTTC.

The chain is built from TRBV21-1 and TRBJ2-2; TRBD1, the table's D call, was not compared with the DNA. TRBV21-1 is given as a pseudogene. There are 14 residues in the CDR3. The CDR3 protein is CASSKGPRAGELFF. Here the CDR3 DNA reads TGTGCCAGCAGCAAAGGCCCCAGGGCCGGGGAGCTGTTTTTT.

The chain recombines TRBV5-1 with TRBJ2-1; 9 bases are shared with TRBD1. CDR3 length: 15 residues. CDR1 is SGHRS and CDR2 is YFSETQ in the germline V gene. The J segment lost 4 bases and the V segment lost 0 bases, leaving 2 bases of the junction unmatched. CDR3 sequence: CASSLGDREYNEQFF. In DNA, the CDR3 is TGCGCCAGCAGCTTGGGGGACAGGGAGTACAATGAGCAGTTCTTC. Variable domain in full (rest from reference TRBV5-1 and TRBJ2-1): KAGVTQTPRYLIKTRGQQVTLSCSPISGHRSVSWYQQTPGQGLQFLFEYFSETQRNKGNFPGRFSGRQFSNSRSEMNVSTLELGDSALYLCASSLGDREYNEQFFGPGTRLTVL.

The rearrangement joins TRBV10-3 to TRBJ2-5, with D possibly TRBD2 on 6 matching bases. V was trimmed by 3 bases and J by 5 bases, leaving 13 bases between them. Germline CDR1 ENHRY, CDR2 SYGVKD. The CDR3 is made up of 14 amino acids. The CDR3 loop is CAISDASGVETQYF. In DNA form, the CDR3 reads TGTGCCATCAGTGACGCGTCGGGGGTTGAGACCCAGTACTTC.

V is TRBV6-5 and J is TRBJ1-1; D remains unclear. Germline assignment: CDR1 MNHEY and CDR2 SVGAGI. CDR3 length equals 12 residues. Trimming removed 10 bases from V and 3 bases from J, with 12 bases in between. In DNA, the CDR3 is TGTGCCACCAAGACACATTACACTGAAGCTTTCTTT. This sequence encodes CATKTHYTEAFF.

This clone was seen a single time. This rearrangement joins TRBV18 to TRBJ1-1, with D unresolved. The germline gives CDR1 KGHSH, CDR2 LQKENI. This CDR3 contains 14 residues. V lost 3 bases and J 1 base, leaving 9 bases between the germline ends. CDR3 amino acids: CASSPEEWNTEAFF. Written as DNA, the CDR3 is TGTGCCAGCTCACCGGAGGAATGGAACACTGAAGCTTTCTTT. Filled out from reference TRBV18 and TRBJ1-1, the complete variable domain reads NAGVMQNPRHLVRRRGQEARLRCSPMKGHSHVYWYRQLPEEGLKFMVYLQKENIIDESGMPKERFSAEFPKEGPSILRIQQVVRGDSAAYFCASSPEEWNTEAFFGQGTRLTVV.

The rearrangement links TRBV7-8 to TRBJ1-5; no clear D gene. This CDR3 region has 15 residues. CDR1 is SGHVS, CDR2 FQNEAQ, per germline. Trimming pared 3 bases from V and 0 bases from J, leaving 9 bases between. The CDR3 is CASSLGPYSNQPQHF. CDR3 sequence (DNA): TGTGCCAGCAGCTTGGGCCCGTATAGCAATCAGCCCCAGCATTTT. Full variable domain (remainder filled in from reference TRBV7-8 and TRBJ1-5): GAGVSQSPRYKVAKRGQDVALRCDPISGHVSLFWYQQALGQGPEFLTYFQNEAQLDKSGLPSDRFFAERPEGSVSTLKIQRTQQEDSAVYLCASSLGPYSNQPQHFGDGTRLSIL.

The V gene is TRBV4-1, the J gene TRBJ2-5; the match to TRBD1 covers 8 bases. The trim removed 3 bases at V and 5 bases at J, leaving 11 bases unmatched. Germline V gives CDR1 MGHRA, CDR2 YSYEKL. The CDR3 totals 16 residues. The CDR3 here is CASSHGQGRSMETQYF. The CDR3 nucleotides are TGCGCCAGCAGCCACGGACAGGGTAGGTCCATGGAGACCCAGTACTTC.

CDR3 loop: CASSKDRPMLNTEAFF. The CDR3 nucleotides are TGTGCCAGTAGTAAGGACAGGCCGATGCTGAACACTGAAGCTTTCTTT. This chain links TRBV19 with TRBJ1-1, with 7 bases lining up with TRBD1. The germline gives CDR1 LNHDA, CDR2 SQIVND (reference sequence). The CDR3 runs to 16 residues. The trim removed 4 bases at V and 0 bases at J, leaving 8 bases unmatched.

The rearrangement joins TRBV4-2 to TRBJ2-2; 7 bases align to TRBD1. The trim removed 3 bases at V and 1 base at J, leaving 5 bases unmatched. The CDR3 totals 16 residues. Germline V gives CDR1 LGHNA, CDR2 YNFKEQ. The CDR3 loop reads CASSQSGGWNTGELFF. In nucleotides, the CDR3 is TGTGCCAGCAGCCAGTCAGGGGGTTGGAACACCGGGGAGCTGTTTTTT.

The chain combines TRBV7-2 with TRBJ2-3, with D tentatively TRBD1 (6 bases). CDR3 size: 17 residues. Trimming removed 1 base at V and 1 base at J, with 15 bases between. Germline CDR1 reads SGHTA; CDR2 reads FQGNSA. The CDR3, as DNA: TGTGCCAGCAGCTTAGATTCCGGGACACGGCGCACAGATACGCAGTATTTT. Translation gives CASSLDSGTRRTDTQYF.

This sequence joins TRBV28 and TRBJ1-5; the match to TRBD1 covers 9 bases. The CDR3 sequence is 16 residues long. In germline, CDR1 is MDHEN, CDR2 SYDVKM. Unmatched junction bases numbered 8, after V lost 2 bases and J lost 6 bases. CDR3 in DNA: TGTGCCAGCAGTTTAGGATACAGGGGGCAGGTTCAGCCCCAGCATTTT. It translates to CASSLGYRGQVQPQHF.

The chain combines TRBV5-1 with TRBJ2-1; 7 bases agree with TRBD1. The V and J ends lost 0 bases and 10 bases, in that order; junction bases with no gene match: 10. Germline V gene data show CDR1 as SGHRS and CDR2 as YFSETQ. This CDR3 spans 15 amino acids. The CDR3 region has the DNA TGCGCCAGCAGCTTGGGACAGGGTTTATCGTCCGAGCAGTTCTTC. Protein sequence: CASSLGQGLSSEQFF.

This rearrangement joins TRBV7-8 to TRBJ2-5; 8 bases align to TRBD2. After removal of 6 bases from V and 2 bases from J, the junction contained 14 bases not matched to a gene. Germline assignment: CDR1 SGHVS and CDR2 FQNEAQ. The CDR3 consists of 17 residues. CDR3 residues: CASRPAGRGALQETQYF. Written as DNA, the CDR3 is TGTGCCAGCAGACCCGCGGGGCGGGGGGCCTTACAAGAGACCCAGTACTTC.

The CDR3 bases are TGTGCCACCAGATTACAGGGGGGTTCACCCCTCCACTTT. Residues: CATRLQGGSPLHF. The genes are TRBV15 and TRBJ1-6; the match to TRBD1 covers 8 bases. The CDR3 is 13 amino acids. Looked up from germline, CDR1 is LNHNV and CDR2 is YYDKDF (reference sequence). The junction had 4 bases not matched to a gene; V was cut back by 6 bases and J by 9 bases.

The genes are TRBV7-8 and TRBJ2-7, with D maybe TRBD2 (5 bases). The CDR3 runs to 17 residues. Germline V gene lookup returns CDR1 SGHVS and CDR2 FQNEAQ. Trimming took 5 bases from V and 3 from J, leaving 23 bases between them. DNA of the CDR3: TGTGCCAGCAGCGCACTTCAATCCACGCTAGGACTCTACGAGCAGTACTTC. Protein product: CASSALQSTLGLYEQYF.

This chain connects TRBV29-1 to TRBJ2-3; 9 bases align to TRBD2. Per germline, CDR1 SQVTM and CDR2 ANQGSEA. V lost 5 bases, J lost 4 bases, and 13 bases stayed unmatched. This CDR3 region has 16 residues. The CDR3: CSVPLAGASRADTQYF. The DNA of the CDR3 is TGCAGCGTTCCTTTAGCGGGGGCCTCTCGGGCAGATACGCAGTATTTT.

In this sample, this clone turned up a few times. The rearrangement links TRBV7-8 to TRBJ1-4; D might be TRBD1 (6 bases). CDR1 is SGHVS, CDR2 FQNEAQ, per germline. This CDR3 is built from 15 residues. V was clipped by 4 bases and J by 6 bases, with 15 bases between them. The chain's CDR3 is CASSSYRDQDEKLFF. The CDR3, as DNA: TGTGCCAGCAGCTCATACAGGGATCAGGATGAAAAACTGTTTTTT.

This clone was seen just once. V usage is TRBV5-1 and J usage is TRBJ1-6; D might be TRBD1 (5 bases). The germline gives CDR1 SGHRS, CDR2 YFSETQ. The CDR3 length is 15 residues. V was shortened by 0 bases and J by 7 bases, with 11 bases between the two germline ends. This CDR3 is CASSLVGVRNSPLHF. In DNA, the CDR3 is TGCGCCAGCAGCTTGGTAGGGGTACGGAATTCACCCCTCCACTTT.